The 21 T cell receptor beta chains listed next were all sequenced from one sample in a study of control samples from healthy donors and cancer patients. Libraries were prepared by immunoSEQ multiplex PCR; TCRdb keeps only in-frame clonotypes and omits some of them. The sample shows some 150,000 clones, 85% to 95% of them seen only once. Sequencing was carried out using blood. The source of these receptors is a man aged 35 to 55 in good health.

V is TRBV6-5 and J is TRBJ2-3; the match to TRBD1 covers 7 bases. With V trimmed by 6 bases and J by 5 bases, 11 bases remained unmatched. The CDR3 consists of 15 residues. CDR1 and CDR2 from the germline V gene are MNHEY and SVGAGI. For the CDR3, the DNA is TGTGCCAGCAGCCACAATGGGCCAGGGGGAGATACGCAGTATTTT. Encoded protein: CASSHNGPGGDTQYF.

The CDR3 sequence is CASSPGQDYNSPLHF. The CDR3 DNA sequence: TGTGCCAGCTCACCTGGACAGGACTATAATTCACCCCTCCACTTT. The chain employs TRBV18 and TRBJ1-6, with 7 bases matching TRBD1. CDR3 size: 15 residues. CDR1 is KGHSH and CDR2 is LQKENI in the germline V gene. The trim removed 3 bases at V and 3 bases at J, leaving 2 bases unmatched.

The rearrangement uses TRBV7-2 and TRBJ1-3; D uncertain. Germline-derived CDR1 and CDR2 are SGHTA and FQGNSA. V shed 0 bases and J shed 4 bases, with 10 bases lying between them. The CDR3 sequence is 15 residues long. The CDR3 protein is CASSLAADPGNTIYF. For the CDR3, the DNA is TGTGCCAGCAGCTTAGCGGCCGACCCCGGAAACACCATATATTTT.

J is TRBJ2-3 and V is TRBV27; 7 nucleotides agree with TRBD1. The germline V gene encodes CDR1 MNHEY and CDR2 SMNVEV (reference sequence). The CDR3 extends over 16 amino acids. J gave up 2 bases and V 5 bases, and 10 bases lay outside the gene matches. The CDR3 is CASSIGTAVNTDTQYF. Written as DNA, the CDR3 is TGTGCCAGCAGTATCGGGACAGCGGTAAACACAGATACGCAGTATTTT.

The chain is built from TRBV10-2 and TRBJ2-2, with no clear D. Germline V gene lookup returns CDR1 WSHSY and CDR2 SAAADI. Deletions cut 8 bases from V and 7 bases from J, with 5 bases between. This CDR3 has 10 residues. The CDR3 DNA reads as TGCGCCAGCCGACGCGGGGAGCTGTTTTTT. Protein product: CASRRGELFF.

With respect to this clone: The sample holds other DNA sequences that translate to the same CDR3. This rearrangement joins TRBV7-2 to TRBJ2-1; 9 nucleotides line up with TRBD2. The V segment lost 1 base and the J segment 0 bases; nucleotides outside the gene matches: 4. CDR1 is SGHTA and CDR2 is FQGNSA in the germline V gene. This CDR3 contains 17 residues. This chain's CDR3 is CASSLGGLAHSYNEQFF. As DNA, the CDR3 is TGTGCCAGCAGCTTAGGGGGACTAGCCCACTCCTACAATGAGCAGTTCTTC.

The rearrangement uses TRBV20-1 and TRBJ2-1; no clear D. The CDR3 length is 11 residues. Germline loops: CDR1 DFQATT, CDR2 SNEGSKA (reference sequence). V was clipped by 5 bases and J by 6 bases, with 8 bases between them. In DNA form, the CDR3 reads TGCAGTGCTGCCGCGAGCAATGAGCAGTTCTTC. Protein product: CSAAASNEQFF.

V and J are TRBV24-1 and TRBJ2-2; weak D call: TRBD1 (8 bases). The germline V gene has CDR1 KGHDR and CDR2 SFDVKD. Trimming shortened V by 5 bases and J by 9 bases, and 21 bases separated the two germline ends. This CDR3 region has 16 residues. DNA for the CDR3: TGTGCCACCAGTGTCCCGCAACAGGGGGGGGTTAGGGAGCTGTTTTTT. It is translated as CATSVPQQGGVRELFF.

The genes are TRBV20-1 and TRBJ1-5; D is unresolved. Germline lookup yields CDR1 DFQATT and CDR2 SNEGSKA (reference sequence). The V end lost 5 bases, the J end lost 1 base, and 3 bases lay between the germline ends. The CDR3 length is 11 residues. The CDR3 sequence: CSARSNQPQHF. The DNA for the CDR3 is TGCAGTGCTCGGAGCAATCAGCCCCAGCATTTT.

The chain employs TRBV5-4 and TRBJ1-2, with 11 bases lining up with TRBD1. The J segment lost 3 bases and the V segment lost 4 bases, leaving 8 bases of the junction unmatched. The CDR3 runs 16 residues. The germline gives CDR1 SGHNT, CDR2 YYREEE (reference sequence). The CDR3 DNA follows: TGTGCCAGCAGCATTGCCGGGACAGGGGGGTACTATGGCTACACCTTC. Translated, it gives CASSIAGTGGYYGYTF.

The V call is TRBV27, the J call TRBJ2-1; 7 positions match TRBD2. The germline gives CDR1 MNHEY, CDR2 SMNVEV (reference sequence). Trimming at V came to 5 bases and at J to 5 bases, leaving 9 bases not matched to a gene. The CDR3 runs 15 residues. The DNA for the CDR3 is TGTGCCAGCAGTCGATCCGGGACTACCCACAATGAGCAGTTCTTC. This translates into CASSRSGTTHNEQFF.

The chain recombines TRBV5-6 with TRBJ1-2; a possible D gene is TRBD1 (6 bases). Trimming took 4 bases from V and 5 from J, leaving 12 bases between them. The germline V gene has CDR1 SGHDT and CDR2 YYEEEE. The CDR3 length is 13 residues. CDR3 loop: CASSIQGTYGYTF. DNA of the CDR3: TGTGCCAGCAGCATACAGGGAACTTATGGCTACACCTTC.

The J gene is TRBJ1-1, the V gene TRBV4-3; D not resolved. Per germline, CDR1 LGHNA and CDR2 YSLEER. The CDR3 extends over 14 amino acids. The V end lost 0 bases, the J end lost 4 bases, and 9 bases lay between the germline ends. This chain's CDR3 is CASSQEWTGTEAFF. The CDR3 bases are TGCGCCAGCAGCCAAGAATGGACGGGCACTGAAGCTTTCTTT.

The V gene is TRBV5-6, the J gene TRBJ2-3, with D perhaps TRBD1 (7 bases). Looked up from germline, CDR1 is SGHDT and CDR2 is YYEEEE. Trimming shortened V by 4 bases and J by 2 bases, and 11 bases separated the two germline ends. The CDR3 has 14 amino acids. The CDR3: CASSGGTATDTQYF. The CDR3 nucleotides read TGTGCCAGCAGCGGGGGGACAGCCACAGATACGCAGTATTTT.

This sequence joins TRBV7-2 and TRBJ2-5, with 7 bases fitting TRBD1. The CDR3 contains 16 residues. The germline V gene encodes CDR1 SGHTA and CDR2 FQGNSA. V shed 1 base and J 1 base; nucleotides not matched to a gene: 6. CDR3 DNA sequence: TGTGCCAGCAGCTTAGGGGACAGAAACTTCCAAGAGACCCAGTACTTC. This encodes CASSLGDRNFQETQYF.

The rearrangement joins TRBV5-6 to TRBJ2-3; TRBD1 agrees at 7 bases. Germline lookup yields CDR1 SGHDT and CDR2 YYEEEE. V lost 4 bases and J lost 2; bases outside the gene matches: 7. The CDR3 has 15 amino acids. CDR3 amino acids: CASSLETGPTDTQYF. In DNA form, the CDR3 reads TGTGCCAGCAGCCTAGAGACAGGGCCCACAGATACGCAGTATTTT.

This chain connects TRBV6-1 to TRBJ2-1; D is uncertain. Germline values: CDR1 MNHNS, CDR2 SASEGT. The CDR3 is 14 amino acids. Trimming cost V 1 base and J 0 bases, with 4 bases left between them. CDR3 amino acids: CASSEDPSYNEQFF. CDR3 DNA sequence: TGTGCCAGCAGTGAAGACCCCTCCTACAATGAGCAGTTCTTC.

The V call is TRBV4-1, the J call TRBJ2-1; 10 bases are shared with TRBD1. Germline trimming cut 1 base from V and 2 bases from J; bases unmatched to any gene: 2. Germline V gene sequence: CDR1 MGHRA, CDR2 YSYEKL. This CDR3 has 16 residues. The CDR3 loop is CASSQGDRGPYNEQFF. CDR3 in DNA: TGCGCCAGCAGCCAAGGGGACAGGGGTCCCTACAATGAGCAGTTCTTC.

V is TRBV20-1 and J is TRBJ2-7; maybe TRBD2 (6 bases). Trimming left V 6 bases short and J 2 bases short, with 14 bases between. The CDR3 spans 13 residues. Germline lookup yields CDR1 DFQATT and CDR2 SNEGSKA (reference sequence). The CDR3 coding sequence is TGCAGTGCCAGTCCAGGGACTCCCTACGAGCAGTACTTC. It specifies CSASPGTPYEQYF.

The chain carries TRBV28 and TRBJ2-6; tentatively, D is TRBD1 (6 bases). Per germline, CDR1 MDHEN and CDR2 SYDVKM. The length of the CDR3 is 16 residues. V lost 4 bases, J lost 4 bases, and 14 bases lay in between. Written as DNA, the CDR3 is TGTGCCAGCAGTTCCCTGGACAGACCCGGGGCCAACGTCCTGACTTTC. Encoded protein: CASSSLDRPGANVLTF. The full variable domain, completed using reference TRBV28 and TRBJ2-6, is DVKVTQSSRYLVKRTGEKVFLECVQDMDHENMFWYRQDPGLGLRLIYFSYDVKMKEKGDIPEGYSVSREKKERFSLILESASTNQTSMYLCASSSLDRPGANVLTFGAGSRLTVL.

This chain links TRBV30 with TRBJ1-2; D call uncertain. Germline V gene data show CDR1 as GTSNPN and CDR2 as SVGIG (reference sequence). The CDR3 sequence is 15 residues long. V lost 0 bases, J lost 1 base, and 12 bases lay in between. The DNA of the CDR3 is TGTGCCTGGAGTGTCCCCGGGTTTTTTAACTATGGCTACACCTTC. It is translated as CAWSVPGFFNYGYTF.